The following is a T cell receptor (beta chain) sequence with its context. Antigen: not known. This specimen belongs to a study of T cells after posttransplantation cyclophosphamide. Notes on the study in general: Tissue-infiltrating T cells from skin or gut overlapped little with blood T cells. Recipient CMV seropositivity and CMV reactivation strongly tracked TRB clonality. Donor-recipient repertoire similarity was low at 1-2 months, rising over year one.

The V segment lost 1 base and the J segment 0 bases; nucleotides outside the gene matches: 6. Germline values: CDR1 SGDLS, CDR2 YYNGEE. The CDR3 contains 17 residues. The repertoire was sequenced with immunoSEQ multiplex PCR; TCRdb's copy has only in-frame clones and lacks some. This repertoire holds some 39,000 clones, and none appear only once. On the day of bone marrow donation, the related graft donor provided peripheral blood. This clonotype was sampled from a girl aged 10 to 17 in good health, CMV-negative, and a related stem cell transplant donor. V is TRBV9 and J is TRBJ2-3, with 9 nucleotides matching TRBD2. The sequencing sample was made of PBMCs. The CDR3 reads CASSVRQGLASTDTQYF. In nucleotides, the CDR3 is TGTGCCAGCAGCGTACGCCAAGGACTAGCGAGCACAGATACGCAGTATTTT.